One and the same sample provided the 28 T cell receptor beta chains below, sequenced in a study of blood T cell repertoires in COVID-19. Profiling relied on immunoSEQ multiplex PCR, and the TCRdb table lists in-frame clones only, not all of them. Among hundreds of thousands of clones listed, 86% were seen once. Sequencing was performed on peripheral blood. The receptors originated from a woman aged 25-40 years with active or convalescent COVID-19.

The table lists this clone with many counts. J is TRBJ1-1 and V is TRBV3-1 (or the pseudogene TRBV3-2); D is uncertain. Germline-derived CDR1 and CDR2 are LGHDT and YNNKEL (reference sequence). Trimming removed 0 bases at V and 0 bases at J, with 11 bases between. This CDR3 has 16 amino acids. This CDR3 is CASSQEGKVMNTEAFF. The CDR3 nucleotides are TGTGCCAGCAGCCAAGAGGGCAAGGTCATGAACACTGAAGCTTTCTTT.

The table lists this clone with a few counts. The V call is TRBV30, the J call TRBJ1-2; perhaps TRBD1 as D (6 bases). The CDR3 spans 15 residues. Germline V gene lookup returns CDR1 GTSNPN and CDR2 SVGIG (reference sequence). V was clipped by 2 bases and J by 2 bases, with 15 bases between them. The CDR3 reads CAWSLTGPLNYGYTF. As DNA, the CDR3 is TGTGCCTGGAGTTTAACAGGGCCCCTAAACTATGGCTACACCTTC.

The chain has TRBV19 and TRBJ1-3; D is undetermined. Trimming removed 5 bases from V and 1 base from J, with 6 bases in between. Germline V gene lookup returns CDR1 LNHDA and CDR2 SQIVND (reference sequence). The CDR3 sequence is 13 residues long. CDR3 sequence: CASSAESGNTIYF. The CDR3 coding sequence is TGTGCCAGTAGTGCGGAATCTGGAAACACCATATATTTT.

The CDR3 DNA follows: TGTGCCAGTAGTCCCCGGGTCTCCTATAATTCACCCCTCCACTTT. This encodes CASSPRVSYNSPLHF. This chain joins TRBV19 and TRBJ1-6; D gene uncertain. Trimming pared 5 bases from V and 0 bases from J, leaving 8 bases between. Germline assignment: CDR1 LNHDA and CDR2 SQIVND (reference sequence). CDR3 length: 15 residues. Variable domain in full (rest from reference TRBV19 and TRBJ1-6): DGGITQSPKYLFRKEGQNVTLSCEQNLNHDAMYWYRQDPGQGLRLIYYSQIVNDFQKGDIAEGYSVSREKKESFPLTVTSAQKNPTAFYLCASSPRVSYNSPLHFGNGTRLTVT.

The V call is TRBV18, the J call TRBJ1-1; no definite D call. V lost 3 bases to trimming and J lost 3 bases, with 11 bases between them. The germline V gene encodes CDR1 KGHSH and CDR2 LQKENI. The CDR3 has 14 amino acids. The CDR3 DNA sequence: TGTGCCAGCTCACCGGGATTGGAGGACACTGAAGCTTTCTTT. Encoded protein: CASSPGLEDTEAFF.

The CDR3 protein is CASTEVPHEQYF. CDR3 nucleotides: TGCGCCAGCACAGAGGTACCCCACGAGCAGTACTTC. This chain joins TRBV10-2 and TRBJ2-7; D unresolved. CDR1 WSHSY and CDR2 SAAADI come from the germline V gene. V was cut by 7 bases and J by 5 bases, with 12 bases left in between. The CDR3 is 12 amino acids.

This clone was seen only once. This chain links TRBV2 with TRBJ1-1; possibly TRBD1 for D (6 bases). This CDR3 has 12 residues. V lost 9 bases, J lost 2 bases, and 10 bases lay in between. Germline V gene sequence: CDR1 SNHLY, CDR2 FYNNEI. The CDR3 region has the DNA TGTGCCAGTACAGGGATTAACACTGAAGCTTTCTTT. Translating gives CASTGINTEAFF.

This clone has a single count. This chain links TRBV9 with TRBJ1-1; perhaps TRBD1 as D (5 bases). The CDR3 loop spans 14 amino acids. Trimming pared 4 bases from V and 3 bases from J, leaving 13 bases between. Per germline, CDR1 SGDLS and CDR2 YYNGEE. The CDR3 nucleotides are TGTGCCAGCAGCTCTCCCCCGGGGGACACTGAAGCTTTCTTT. Protein product: CASSSPPGDTEAFF.

The chain joins TRBV6-6 to TRBJ2-7, with D possibly TRBD1 on 5 matching bases. CDR3 length: 14 amino acids. Per germline, CDR1 MNHNY and CDR2 SVGAGI (reference sequence). V dropped 0 bases and J dropped 1 base, with 7 bases sitting between them. The CDR3 DNA reads TGTGCCAGCAGTTACTCGGCAGGGTCCTACGAGCAGTACTTC. The encoded protein is CASSYSAGSYEQYF.

V usage is TRBV5-4 and J usage is TRBJ1-2; the D is unclear. Per the germline V gene, CDR1 is SGHNT and CDR2 is YYREEE (reference sequence). Trimming cost V 6 bases and J 3 bases, with 9 bases left between them. This CDR3 region has 12 residues. The CDR3 loop reads CASTPGDYGYTF. The CDR3 DNA reads TGTGCCAGCACCCCCGGGGACTATGGCTACACCTTC.

The chain uses TRBV5-1 and TRBJ1-1, with 7 bases matching TRBD1. Germline V lookup: CDR1 SGHRS, CDR2 YFSETQ. This CDR3 has 13 amino acids. V dropped 1 base and J dropped 5; count of bases not matched to a gene: 2. In nucleotides, the CDR3 is TGCGCCAGCAGCTTGATGGACAGGACTGAAGCTTTCTTT. Translating gives CASSLMDRTEAFF. Drawing the rest from reference TRBV5-1 and TRBJ1-1, the complete variable domain is KAGVTQTPRYLIKTRGQQVTLSCSPISGHRSVSWYQQTPGQGLQFLFEYFSETQRNKGNFPGRFSGRQFSNSRSEMNVSTLELGDSALYLCASSLMDRTEAFFGQGTRLTVV.

The chain has TRBV27 and TRBJ1-3; D is unclear. The germline CDR1 and CDR2 sequences are MNHEY and SMNVEV (reference sequence). V was shortened by 0 bases and J by 0 bases, with 6 bases between the two germline ends. The CDR3 loop spans 15 amino acids. The DNA of the CDR3 is TGTGCCAGCAGTTTATCCGTTAGCTCTGGAAACACCATATATTTT. Translating it yields CASSLSVSSGNTIYF.

V gene TRBV15 combines with J gene TRBJ1-1; D is possibly TRBD1 (6 bases). Trimming cost V 11 bases and J 6 bases, with 16 bases left between them. The CDR3 spans 12 residues. The germline gives CDR1 LNHNV, CDR2 YYDKDF (reference sequence). The DNA for the CDR3 is TGTGCCTCAAGCTCTAGGGGGTCTGAAGCTTTCTTT. Its protein product is CASSSRGSEAFF.

In nucleotides, the CDR3 is TGCGCCAGCAGCATGACAGGGTTGGGCCAGTCTAGAAGCGGCTACACCTTC. Residues: CASSMTGLGQSRSGYTF. V gene TRBV5-1 combines with J gene TRBJ1-2, with 7 bases that match TRBD1. The V segment lost 4 bases and the J segment 8 bases; nucleotides outside the gene matches: 20. Germline lookup yields CDR1 SGHRS and CDR2 YFSETQ. This CDR3 has 17 amino acids.

The chain couples TRBV4-1 to TRBJ1-6; maybe TRBD1 (5 bases). Deletions cut 7 bases from V and 4 bases from J, with 14 bases between. The germline gives CDR1 MGHRA, CDR2 YSYEKL. This CDR3 region has 15 residues. DNA of the CDR3: TGCGCCAGCACGGACACCCAGGGATATAATTCACCCCTCCACTTT. Translated: CASTDTQGYNSPLHF.

V gene TRBV7-9 combines with J gene TRBJ2-2, with TRBD1 matching 8 bases. Germline CDR1 reads SEHNR; CDR2 reads FQNEAQ (reference sequence). The junction had 4 bases not matched to a gene; V was cut back by 5 bases and J by 5 bases. This CDR3 has 14 residues. The DNA for the CDR3 is TGTGCCAGCAGCCCCCGGACAGGGACCGGGGAGCTGTTTTTT. This encodes CASSPRTGTGELFF.

The chain links TRBV18 to TRBJ2-1; TRBD1 matches at 12 bases. The germline V gene has CDR1 KGHSH and CDR2 LQKENI. The CDR3 sequence is 14 residues long. Unmatched junction bases numbered 4, after V lost 3 bases and J lost 10 bases. CDR3 amino acids: CASSPGQGAWEQFF. For the CDR3, the DNA is TGTGCCAGCTCACCGGGACAGGGGGCATGGGAGCAGTTCTTC.

The rearrangement uses TRBV19 and TRBJ2-3, with D hard to call. The CDR3 extends over 15 amino acids. The germline CDR1 and CDR2 sequences are LNHDA and SQIVND (reference sequence). Trimming removed 3 bases at V and 0 bases at J, with 10 bases between. The CDR3 sequence: CASSIGRGSTDTQYF. For the CDR3, the DNA is TGTGCCAGTAGTATCGGTCGCGGTAGCACAGATACGCAGTATTTT.

The V and J genes are TRBV6-5 and TRBJ1-2; TRBD1 agrees at 8 bases. V gave up 3 bases and J gave up 0 bases; unmatched junction bases: 3. Per germline, CDR1 MNHEY and CDR2 SVGAGI. The CDR3 sequence is 15 residues long. This CDR3 reads CASSYMGQANYGYTF. CDR3 in DNA: TGTGCCAGCAGTTATATGGGACAGGCTAACTATGGCTACACCTTC.

This clone showed up just a few times. The rearrangement uses TRBV6-1 and TRBJ1-4; D is perhaps TRBD1 (6 bases). V lost 1 base to trimming and J lost 7 bases, with 10 bases between them. Germline CDR1 and CDR2: MNHNS and SASEGT. There are 14 residues in the CDR3. CDR3: CASSEGQEIEKLFF. CDR3 in DNA: TGTGCCAGCAGTGAAGGACAGGAGATTGAAAAACTGTTTTTT.

The rearrangement links TRBV18 to TRBJ1-4; D uncertain. Trimming removed 2 bases at V and 4 bases at J, with 11 bases between. Germline V gene sequence: CDR1 KGHSH, CDR2 LQKENI. The CDR3 runs to 15 residues. The CDR3 DNA is TGTGCCAGCTCACCATTGGCAGATTTTAATGAAAAACTGTTTTTT. As protein: CASSPLADFNEKLFF.

The chain has TRBV5-5 and TRBJ2-2; 7 bases line up with TRBD1. This CDR3 region has 14 residues. The ends lost 5 bases at V and 6 bases at J; junction bases unmatched: 7. Per the germline V gene, CDR1 is SGHKS and CDR2 is YYEKEE (reference sequence). CDR3 sequence reads: CASSLRQGPGELFF. The CDR3 nucleotides are TGTGCCAGCAGTCTTAGACAGGGCCCCGGGGAGCTGTTTTTT.

This clone was recorded only once. This chain links TRBV6-5 with TRBJ1-2, with 12 bases identical to TRBD1. The CDR3 sequence is 15 residues long. J lost 0 bases, V lost 6 bases, and 2 bases had no gene match. Germline CDR1 reads MNHEY; CDR2 reads SVGAGI. CDR3 region: CASRRDRGPNYGYTF. CDR3 DNA: TGTGCCAGCAGACGGGACAGGGGGCCTAACTATGGCTACACCTTC.

There are a few counts of this clone. The genes are TRBV2 and TRBJ1-4, with 8 bases matching TRBD1. The trim removed 2 bases at V and 7 bases at J, leaving 6 bases unmatched. Per the germline V gene, CDR1 is SNHLY and CDR2 is FYNNEI. This CDR3 region has 15 residues. CDR3 in amino acids: CASSESQGAGEKLFF. The CDR3 region has the DNA TGTGCCAGCAGTGAATCGCAGGGGGCTGGTGAAAAACTGTTTTTT.

The V and J genes are TRBV21-1 and TRBJ1-5. TRBV21-1 is a recognized pseudogene. CDR3 size: 18 residues. The CDR3 bases are TGTGCCAGCAGCAGAACCCGGTGGAGGGGAGTTTTTGGTCAGCCCCAGCATTTT. Residues: CASSRTRWRGVFGQPQHF.

The chain has TRBV29-1 and TRBJ1-2; weak D call: TRBD1 (5 bases). The CDR3 consists of 13 residues. Germline V gene data show CDR1 as SQVTM and CDR2 as ANQGSEA. The V gene lost 8 bases and the J gene lost 0 bases, with 13 bases spanning the gap. CDR3 bases: TGCAGCTCCTCCACAGGCACTAACTATGGCTACACCTTC. As protein: CSSSTGTNYGYTF.

V and J are TRBV6-2 or TRBV6-3 and TRBJ2-1, with a possible D match to TRBD2 (5 bases). CDR3 length: 13 amino acids. The V end lost 0 bases, the J end lost 14 bases, and 14 bases lay between the germline ends. Germline loops: CDR1 MNHEY, CDR2 SVGEGT. The CDR3 region has the DNA TGTGCCAGCAGTTACTCGATCGGCGGGCCCGAGTTCTTC. Translating it yields CASSYSIGGPEFF.

Note on this clone: The same CDR3 can be traced to other DNA sequences in this sample. The CDR3 region has the DNA TGTGCCAGCAGTCTAGGACAGGGAAACACTGAAGCTTTCTTT. Translating gives CASSLGQGNTEAFF. The chain has TRBV7-9 and TRBJ1-1, with 8 bases lining up with TRBD1. This CDR3 region has 14 residues. Germline CDR1 is SEHNR and CDR2 is FQNEAQ (reference sequence). J gave up 2 bases and V 6 bases, and 5 bases lay outside the gene matches.